The T cell receptor (beta chain) under discussion was sequenced for a study of blood T cells in healthy people across ages. Alongside a J-beta primer mix, a sample-barcoded 5' primer served in a second PCR lasting about 7 to 11 cycles. A single record per CDR3 protein comes from TCRdb applying MiXCR to the 5' RACE reads. The sample lists about 640,000 distinct CDR3 sequences; approximately 59% were seen once. V shed 3 bases and J shed 2 bases, with 13 bases lying between them. The CDR3 is 14 residues long. Germline loops: CDR1 DFQATT, CDR2 SNEGSKA (reference sequence). The sample was blood. This sequence originates from a man in his sixties in good health. The chain couples TRBV20-1 to TRBJ1-2; D remains unclear. The DNA of the CDR3 is TGCAGTGCTAGCCCCACCCGGAACAACTATGGCTACACCTTC. Residues: CSASPTRNNYGYTF.